This TCR beta chain comes out of a study of cytomegalovirus exposure and HLA in healthy donors. Study outcomes and limitations: A list of around 150 TCR beta chains associated with cytomegalovirus was given.

V was clipped by 2 bases and J by 0 bases, with 5 bases between them. The CDR3 is 14 residues long. Germline V gene lookup returns CDR1 LNHDA and CDR2 SQIVND (reference sequence). Turning to this clone: Its antigen is not identified.

The PCR ran on 60 Vbeta and 13 Jbeta primers. Clones were read by immunoSEQ multiplex PCR, and TCRdb kept only the in-frame ones, dropping some. The sample yields 160,000 or so clones, roughly 85% seen once. The chain is built from TRBV19 and TRBJ1-5; no reliable D call. The receptor was isolated from a male donor in good health and CMV-seropositive. Sequenced sample: PBMCs. The CDR3, as DNA: TGTGCCAGTAGTATACAGTCTAGCAATCAGCCCCAGCATTTT. This encodes CASSIQSSNQPQHF.